This T cell receptor (beta chain) was observed in a study of blood T cell repertoires in COVID-19. Across the study: The study drew acute and convalescent COVID-19 samples from the United States, Italy and Spain.

The V gene's germline CDR1 is WNHNN and CDR2 SYGVQD (reference sequence). The CDR3 spans 14 residues. The trim removed 8 bases at V and 7 bases at J, leaving 6 bases unmatched. Original handling: From reference gene primer amplification, estimates of nucleated cell counts were derived. The protocol was immunoSEQ multiplex PCR, while the TCRdb copy is restricted to in-frame clones and leaves out a portion. V and J calls and clone size follow that table, whereas D and trimming were derived from the DNA. This table holds some 300,000 clones, 88% found once. The sample holds one count of this clone. The V gene is TRBV10-1, the J gene TRBJ2-3, with 13 bases lining up with TRBD2. Input material: PBMCs or T cells enriched from blood (not recorded which). This sequence originates from a woman aged 60-75 years in a cohort exposed to, infected with or recovered from COVID-19 (not recorded which). Written as DNA, the CDR3 is TGCGCCAGCTCAACTAGCGGGAGGGCAAATACGCAGTATTTT. Translating gives CASSTSGRANTQYF.